The entry that follows covers one TCR beta chain sequence. The entry originates in a study of blood T cell repertoires in COVID-19. Trimming cost V 5 bases and J 4 bases; bases outside gene matches: 0. Germline V gene lookup returns CDR1 SSHAT and CDR2 FNYEAQ (reference sequence). The CDR3 is 15 amino acids. The method was immunoSEQ multiplex PCR; TCRdb's version includes in-frame clones alone and lacks a portion of them. The table has some 68,000 clones, 75% to 90% seen once. Material for sequencing was peripheral blood. The J gene is TRBJ2-2, the V gene TRBV7-7, with 14 bases fitting TRBD2. This TCR derives from a man aged 45-65 years with acute or convalescent COVID-19. CDR3 nucleotide sequence: TGTGCCAGCAGCGGACTAGCGGGAGGCACCGGGGAGCTGTTTTTT. Translating gives CASSGLAGGTGELFF.